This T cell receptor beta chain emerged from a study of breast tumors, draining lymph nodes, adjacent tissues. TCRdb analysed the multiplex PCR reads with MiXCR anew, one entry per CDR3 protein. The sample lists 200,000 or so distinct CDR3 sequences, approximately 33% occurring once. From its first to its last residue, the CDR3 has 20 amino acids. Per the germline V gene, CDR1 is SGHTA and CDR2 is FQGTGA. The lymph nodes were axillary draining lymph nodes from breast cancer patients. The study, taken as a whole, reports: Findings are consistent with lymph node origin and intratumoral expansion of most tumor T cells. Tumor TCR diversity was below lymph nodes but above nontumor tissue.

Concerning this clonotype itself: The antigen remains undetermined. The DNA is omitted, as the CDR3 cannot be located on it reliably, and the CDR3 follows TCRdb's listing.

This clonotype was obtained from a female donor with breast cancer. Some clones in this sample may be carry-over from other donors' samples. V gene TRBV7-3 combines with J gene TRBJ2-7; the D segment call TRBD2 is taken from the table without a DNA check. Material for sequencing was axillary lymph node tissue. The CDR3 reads CDSSIYLCSVEGQGLDEQYF.